This T cell receptor (beta chain) derives from a study of vaccination and CD4 T cells after COVID-19. For the study at large: Blood was drawn a median around 72 days post second dose, range 14 to 241. Stimuli were overlapping spike peptide pools of SARS-CoV-2 and three common cold coronaviruses (HCoV-NL63, HCoV-OC43, HCoV-229E).

Points from the study as a whole: Apart from involving relatively few convalescent patients, the work omitted early post-infection timepoints.

The Oncomine TCR Beta short-read assay generated sequence data from the DNA of cultured CD4+ T cells. TCRdb reprocessed the PCR reads with MiXCR, giving one entry per CDR3 protein. The profile covers around 15,000 distinct CDR3 sequences, with about two fifths appearing a single time and around 7.3% taken by the ten largest. Remarks on this clonotype: Its antigen remains unknown.

V dropped 0 bases and J dropped 2 bases, with 9 bases sitting between them. The CDR3 consists of 15 residues. CDR1 and CDR2 (germline): KGHDR, SFDVKD. Indicated treatment: approximately 9-day PBMC culture with coronavirus spike peptide pools or control peptides (ViraFEST assay). The TCR was taken from a human donor who had recovered from COVID-19. The rearrangement links TRBV24-1 to TRBJ2-5, with D possibly TRBD2 on 6 matching bases. The sequencing here drew on CD4+ T cells from blood, cultured in vitro, taken after SARS-CoV-2 vaccination. CDR3 region: CATSDLSGDQETQYF. The CDR3 DNA sequence: TGTGCCACCAGTGATTTGTCGGGGGATCAAGAGACCCAGTACTTC.